This T cell receptor (beta chain) was obtained from a study of shared clonotypes between healthy human individuals. Sequencing was performed with immunoSEQ multiplex PCR; in TCRdb, only in-frame clones are kept and a portion is missing. The sample lists 2 million to 2.5 million clones, approximately 93% seen once, with 0.39% in the top ten. Sequencing was done on a sample of naive CD4+ T cells from PBMCs. Documented subset: CD45RA+ positively selected. This TCR came from a man aged 18 to 30 in good health. Some clones in this sample may be carry-over from other donors' samples.

The CDR3 loop is CASSQAVAGGGDTQYF. In nucleotides, the CDR3 is TGTGCCAGCAGCCAAGCGGTCGCGGGAGGAGGGGATACGCAGTATTTT. The genes are TRBV4-2 and TRBJ2-3, with 8 positions matching TRBD2. CDR1 is LGHNA, CDR2 YNFKEQ, per germline. Germline trimming cut 1 base from V and 6 bases from J; bases unmatched to any gene: 9. The CDR3 is made up of 16 amino acids.